The 27 T cell receptor beta chains below come from one sample, sequenced in a study of CD8 T cells in ankylosing spondylitis. TCRdb itself ran the 5' RACE reads through MiXCR, one entry per CDR3 protein. The sample consists of some 150,000 distinct CDR3 sequences, over 9.5% of them appearing once. Sequences were obtained from blood, either unsorted or a sorted T cell fraction (not recorded which). These receptors were taken from a female donor with ankylosing spondylitis or in good health (not recorded which).

This clonotype was detected ten times or more. The rearrangement uses TRBV29-1 and TRBJ2-5, with D maybe TRBD1 (5 bases). The ends were cut back, 4 bases at V and 1 base at J, with 10 bases in the middle. The CDR3 length is 13 residues. Germline CDR1 SQVTM, CDR2 ANQGSEA. The CDR3 sequence is CSVGGHIQETQYF. The CDR3 DNA reads TGCAGCGTTGGCGGACACATCCAAGAGACCCAGTACTTC.

This clonotype came up many times. This sequence joins TRBV2 and TRBJ1-2; the D is unclear. Germline V gene sequence: CDR1 SNHLY, CDR2 FYNNEI. The CDR3 is 14 residues long. V was pared by 3 bases and J by 4 bases, with 12 bases between. The CDR3 loop is CASSDQADRYGYTF. CDR3 sequence (DNA): TGTGCCAGCAGTGACCAGGCTGATCGCTATGGCTACACCTTC.

A word on this clonotype: One end of the junction does not line up with germline, which may come from a read error. CDR3 nucleotides: TGTGCCACCAGCAAAGACGGGAGAGGGGGCGGAGAGCAGTTCTTC. Protein sequence: CATSKDGRGGGEQFF. This chain joins TRBV3-1 and TRBJ2-1; perhaps TRBD1 as D (7 bases). There are 15 residues in the CDR3. In germline, CDR1 is LGHDT, CDR2 YNNKEL (reference sequence).

Ten or more counts support this clonotype. This chain uses TRBV24-1 with TRBJ2-1; 7 bases fit TRBD1. Per the germline V gene, CDR1 is KGHDR and CDR2 is SFDVKD. Trimming cost V 12 bases and J 4 bases; bases outside gene matches: 14. The CDR3 sequence is 15 residues long. The CDR3 is CAPSPAGTEYNEQFF. In DNA, the CDR3 is TGTGCCCCCTCCCCCGCCGGGACAGAGTACAATGAGCAGTTCTTC.

CDR3 bases: TGCGCCAGCAGCCCCGGGACATACAGCAATCAGCCCCAGCATTTT. Amino acids: CASSPGTYSNQPQHF. V is TRBV5-1 and J is TRBJ1-5; a weak D match, TRBD1 (6 bases). The germline V gene encodes CDR1 SGHRS and CDR2 YFSETQ. V lost 4 bases and J lost 1, with 12 bases in between. This CDR3 is 15 amino acids long.

In this sample, this clonotype turned up many times. The gene calls are TRBV5-1 and TRBJ1-5, with unresolved D. The CDR3 sequence is 14 residues long. Germline lookup yields CDR1 SGHRS and CDR2 YFSETQ. Trimming removed 4 bases at V and 1 base at J, with 9 bases between. CDR3 sequence (DNA): TGCGCCAGCAGCCCGGACGCGAGCAATCAGCCCCAGCATTTT. Protein sequence: CASSPDASNQPQHF.

The CDR3: CASSLIRTGGAGYTF. Here the CDR3 DNA reads TGTGCCAGCAGCTTAATCAGGACAGGAGGGGCTGGCTACACCTTC. V is TRBV7-2 and J is TRBJ1-2, with 7 bases matching TRBD1. The CDR3 is made up of 15 amino acids. Per the germline V gene, CDR1 is SGHTA and CDR2 is FQGNSA. Unmatched junction bases numbered 10, after V lost 2 bases and J lost 7 bases. Supplemented by reference TRBV7-2 and TRBJ1-2, the full variable domain reads GAGVSQSPSNKVTEKGKDVELRCDPISGHTALYWYRQSLGQGLEFLIYFQGNSAPDKSGLPSDRFSAERTGGSVSTLTIQRTQQEDSAVYLCASSLIRTGGAGYTFGSGTRLTVV.

V gene TRBV15 combines with J gene TRBJ2-3, with D maybe TRBD1 (5 bases). Germline V lookup: CDR1 LNHNV, CDR2 YYDKDF (reference sequence). This CDR3 region has 15 residues. The V end lost 4 bases, the J end lost 3 bases, and 14 bases lay between the germline ends. CDR3 protein: CATSNNQGRTDTQYF. The CDR3 DNA sequence: TGTGCCACCAGCAACAACCAGGGCAGGACAGATACGCAGTATTTT.

This clonotype has a handful of counts. The chain recombines TRBV5-4 with TRBJ1-2, with a possible D match to TRBD1 (6 bases). CDR3 length: 14 amino acids. Per the germline V gene, CDR1 is SGHNT and CDR2 is YYREEE (reference sequence). Trimming took 0 bases from V and 6 from J, leaving 12 bases between them. CDR3 region: CASSLAGTINGYTF. CDR3 DNA: TGTGCCAGCAGCTTGGCCGGGACAATCAATGGCTACACCTTC. The variable domain in full, completed from reference TRBV5-4 and TRBJ1-2, reads ETGVTQSPTHLIKTRGQQVTLRCSSQSGHNTVSWYQQALGQGPQFIFQYYREEENGRGNFPPRFSGLQFPNYSSELNVNALELDDSALYLCASSLAGTINGYTFGSGTRLTVV.

This clonotype occurred many times. J is TRBJ2-3 and V is TRBV18, with D tentatively TRBD2 (6 bases). The CDR3 is 16 amino acids. Germline V gene sequence: CDR1 KGHSH, CDR2 LQKENI. The ends were cut back, 3 bases at V and 1 base at J, with 14 bases in the middle. CDR3 sequence (DNA): TGTGCCAGCTCACCCCCCGTTGGCGGGGGCACAGATACGCAGTATTTT. Its protein product is CASSPPVGGGTDTQYF. The whole variable domain, remainder taken from reference TRBV18 and TRBJ2-3, is NAGVMQNPRHLVRRRGQEARLRCSPMKGHSHVYWYRQLPEEGLKFMVYLQKENIIDESGMPKERFSAEFPKEGPSILRIQQVVRGDSAAYFCASSPPVGGGTDTQYFGPGTRLTVL.

This clonotype was detected many times. The V gene is TRBV12-3 or TRBV12-4, the J gene TRBJ1-2; D gene uncertain. The CDR3 sequence is 12 residues long. The ends were cut back, 6 bases at V and 4 bases at J, with 9 bases in the middle. The CDR3 region has the DNA TGTGCCAGCAGCCTTTTTAGCTATGGCTACACCTTC. Translating it yields CASSLFSYGYTF.

This clonotype appeared a few times. Here the CDR3 reads CASSGWEQYF. Here the CDR3 DNA reads TGTGCCAGCAGTGGGTGGGAGCAGTACTTC. The rearrangement uses TRBV28 and TRBJ2-7; D is uncertain. CDR3 length: 10 amino acids. In germline, CDR1 is MDHEN, CDR2 SYDVKM. The V gene lost 5 bases and the J gene lost 7 bases, with 6 bases spanning the gap.

This clonotype was detected ten times or more. The rearrangement joins TRBV7-9 to TRBJ2-1; D not certain. CDR3 length: 12 amino acids. Trimming removed 0 bases from V and 8 bases from J, with 5 bases in between. Germline CDR1 is SEHNR and CDR2 is FQNEAQ (reference sequence). The CDR3 nucleotides read TGTGCCAGCAGCTTAGCTCCTCATGAGCAGTTCTTC. This translates into CASSLAPHEQFF. Full variable domain (outside the CDR3, taken from reference TRBV7-9 and TRBJ2-1): DTGVSQNPRHKITKRGQNVTFRCDPISEHNRLYWYRQTLGQGPEFLTYFQNEAQLEKSRLLSDRFSAERPKGSFSTLEIQRTEQGDSAMYLCASSLAPHEQFFGPGTRLTVL.

This clonotype appeared many times. The chain employs TRBV6-1 and TRBJ2-5, with D perhaps matching TRBD1 or TRBD2 (5 bases each). The CDR3 extends over 13 amino acids. Germline loops: CDR1 MNHNS, CDR2 SASEGT. The V end was cut by 7 bases, the J end by 5 bases, with 14 bases between. CDR3 sequence (DNA): TGTGCCAGCACCCGACAGTGGGGGGAGACCCAGTACTTC. Encoded protein: CASTRQWGETQYF.

The chain employs TRBV7-6 and TRBJ1-1; tentatively, D is TRBD1 (5 bases). Trimming took off 4 bases at V and 9 bases at J, with 15 bases between the two ends. In germline, CDR1 is SGHVS, CDR2 FNYEAQ. The CDR3 loop spans 13 amino acids. The CDR3 loop reads CASSSDSWRKAFF. DNA of the CDR3: TGTGCCAGCAGCTCTGACAGTTGGCGGAAAGCTTTCTTT.

This clonotype was seen at least ten times. CDR3 sequence: CASSFGGGRRETQYF. CDR3 DNA sequence: TGTGCCAGCAGCTTCGGCGGGGGGCGAAGAGAGACCCAGTACTTC. The J gene is TRBJ2-5, the V gene TRBV7-2; 8 nucleotides agree with TRBD2. The germline V gene has CDR1 SGHTA and CDR2 FQGNSA. After removal of 3 bases from V and 4 bases from J, the junction contained 7 bases not matched to a gene. The CDR3 is 15 amino acids.

The table lists this clonotype with many counts. The chain couples TRBV5-1 to TRBJ2-7, with D perhaps being TRBD1 or TRBD2 (6 bases each). The CDR3 runs to 15 residues. V lost 2 bases and J 0 bases, leaving 12 bases between the germline ends. Germline CDR1 is SGHRS and CDR2 is YFSETQ. For the CDR3, the DNA is TGCGCCAGCAGCTTCCGGGGGACACTCTCCTACGAGCAGTACTTC. The encoded protein is CASSFRGTLSYEQYF.

The V and J genes are TRBV7-2 and TRBJ1-5, with D uncertain. This CDR3 has 13 residues. The V end was cut by 1 base, the J end by 4 bases, with 5 bases between. Per the germline V gene, CDR1 is SGHTA and CDR2 is FQGNSA. This chain's CDR3 is CASSLVQNQPQHF. DNA for the CDR3: TGTGCCAGCAGCTTAGTCCAAAATCAGCCCCAGCATTTT. The full variable domain, its missing parts supplied by reference TRBV7-2 and TRBJ1-5, is GAGVSQSPSNKVTEKGKDVELRCDPISGHTALYWYRQSLGQGLEFLIYFQGNSAPDKSGLPSDRFSAERTGGSVSTLTIQRTQQEDSAVYLCASSLVQNQPQHFGDGTRLSIL.

There are many counts of this clonotype. This chain connects TRBV12-3 or TRBV12-4 to TRBJ2-5, with 13 positions matching TRBD2. This CDR3 has 16 amino acids. The V gene end was trimmed by 6 bases and the J gene end by 5 bases; junction bases not matched to a gene: 9. CDR3 amino acids: CASRPLSTSGRETQYF. DNA of the CDR3: TGTGCCAGCAGGCCGTTGTCGACTAGCGGGAGGGAGACCCAGTACTTC.

This clonotype was seen at least ten times. The CDR3 loop is CATSRGAELLPTDTQYF. As DNA, the CDR3 is TGTGCCACCAGCAGAGGAGCAGAGCTCCTCCCCACAGATACGCAGTATTTT. This chain connects TRBV15 to TRBJ2-3; D not resolved. The CDR3 covers 17 residues. The germline V gene encodes CDR1 LNHNV and CDR2 YYDKDF (reference sequence). Trimming removed 1 base from V and 2 bases from J, with 16 bases in between.

This clonotype was counted many times. The chain couples TRBV14 to TRBJ2-1, with 12 bases that match TRBD2. V lost 4 bases and J lost 4; bases outside the gene matches: 5. Germline V lookup: CDR1 SGHDN, CDR2 FVKESK. This CDR3 spans 16 amino acids. CDR3 DNA: TGTGCCAGCAGCCCCTCGGGGACTAGCGGGTACAATGAGCAGTTCTTC. Protein product: CASSPSGTSGYNEQFF. Looking up the rest from reference TRBV14 and TRBJ2-1 gives the full variable domain: EAGVTQFPSHSVIEKGQTVTLRCDPISGHDNLYWYRRVMGKEIKFLLHFVKESKQDESGMPNNRFLAERTGGTYSTLKVQPAELEDSGVYFCASSPSGTSGYNEQFFGPGTRLTVL.

This clonotype was seen at least ten times. This sequence joins TRBV7-8 and TRBJ2-5, with 9 bases that match TRBD2. Unmatched junction bases numbered 8, after V lost 6 bases and J lost 3 bases. Per the germline V gene, CDR1 is SGHVS and CDR2 is FQNEAQ. CDR3 length equals 15 residues. The CDR3 protein is CASRIQTSGEETQYF. The DNA for the CDR3 is TGTGCCAGCAGGATCCAGACTAGCGGAGAAGAGACCCAGTACTTC.

The chain carries TRBV2 and TRBJ2-1; D perhaps matches TRBD2 (6 bases). The germline V gene encodes CDR1 SNHLY and CDR2 FYNNEI. CDR3 length equals 11 residues. Trimming took off 8 bases at V and 9 bases at J, with 11 bases between the two ends. This CDR3 is CASGRELEQFF. In DNA form, the CDR3 reads TGTGCCAGCGGGCGGGAACTTGAGCAGTTCTTC.

This clonotype was counted a few times. The chain uses TRBV7-8 and TRBJ2-1; 7 nucleotides line up with TRBD2. Germline CDR1 SGHVS, CDR2 FQNEAQ. V was pared by 5 bases and J by 0 bases, with 4 bases of the junction left unmatched. The CDR3 is made up of 15 amino acids. The CDR3 coding sequence is TGTGCCAGCAGCGGTAGACTAGCCTCCTACAATGAGCAGTTCTTC. Residues: CASSGRLASYNEQFF.

This clonotype has a count of ten or more. The rearrangement joins TRBV7-9 to TRBJ1-6, with D possibly being TRBD1 (6 bases). Germline V gene data show CDR1 as SEHNR and CDR2 as FQNEAQ (reference sequence). The CDR3 covers 15 residues. The V and J ends lost 5 bases and 6 bases respectively, with 14 bases between them. The CDR3 loop is CASSANRVPNSPLHF. As DNA, the CDR3 is TGTGCCAGCAGCGCCAACAGGGTCCCTAATTCACCCCTCCACTTT.

This clonotype was recorded at least ten times. The chain recombines TRBV11-3 with TRBJ2-7; TRBD1 is a possible D gene (7 bases). The CDR3 sequence is 13 residues long. Per germline, CDR1 SGHNT and CDR2 YENEEA. V gave up 3 bases and J gave up 5 bases, with 11 bases separating them. Here the CDR3 DNA reads TGTGCCAGCAGCTTCGGCGGGACAGACGAGCAGTACTTC. Protein product: CASSFGGTDEQYF.

This clonotype was counted at least ten times. The chain recombines TRBV12-3 or TRBV12-4 with TRBJ1-1, with TRBD1 matching 7 bases. Trimming removed 5 bases from V and 7 bases from J; junction bases left unmatched: 4. The CDR3 consists of 12 residues. The CDR3 DNA is TGTGCCAGCAGTCCTCCAGGGGGTGAAGCTTTCTTT. Amino acids: CASSPPGGEAFF.